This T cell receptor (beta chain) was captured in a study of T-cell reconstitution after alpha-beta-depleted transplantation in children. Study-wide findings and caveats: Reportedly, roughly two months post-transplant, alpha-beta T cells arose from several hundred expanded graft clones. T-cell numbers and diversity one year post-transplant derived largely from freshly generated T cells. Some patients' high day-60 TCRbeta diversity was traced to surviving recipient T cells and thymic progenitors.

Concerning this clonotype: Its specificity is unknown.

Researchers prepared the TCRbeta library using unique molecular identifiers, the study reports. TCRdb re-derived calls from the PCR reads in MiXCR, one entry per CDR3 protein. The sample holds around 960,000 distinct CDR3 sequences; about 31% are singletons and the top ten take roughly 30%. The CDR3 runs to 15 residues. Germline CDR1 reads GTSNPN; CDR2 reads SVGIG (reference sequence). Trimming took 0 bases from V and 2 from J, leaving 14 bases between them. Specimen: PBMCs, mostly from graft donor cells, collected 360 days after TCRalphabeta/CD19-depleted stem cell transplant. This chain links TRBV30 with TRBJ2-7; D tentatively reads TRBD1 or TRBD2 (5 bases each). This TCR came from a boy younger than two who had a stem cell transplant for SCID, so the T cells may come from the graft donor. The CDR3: CAWSVINRDPYEQYF. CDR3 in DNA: TGTGCCTGGAGTGTGATCAACCGGGACCCCTACGAGCAGTACTTC.